The rows below give T cell receptor beta chains drawn from one sample of a study of blood T cells in healthy people across ages. MiXCR, run by TCRdb on the 5' RACE reads, gives a single entry per CDR3 protein. The data contain about 1.4 million distinct CDR3 sequences, approximately 59% of them singletons. The sample comprised blood. The receptors here all came from a man aged 18 to 30 in good health. Both conserved end residues are part of each CDR3. The D gene is left open where the match is weak. Not every row has a clone size; where given, it reads once, few, many or a size class.

TRBJ2-3	-	TRBV7-9	once	CASSSPWVEGRADTQYF	TGTGCCAGCAGCTCGCCATGGGTTGAGGGCCGGGCAGATACGCAGTATTTT
TRBJ2-5	TRBD2	TRBV4-3	-	CASSHGAGVQETQNF	TGCGCCAGCAGCCATGGGGCGGGGGTCCAAGAGACCCAGAACTTC
TRBJ2-3	TRBD2	TRBV7-2	few	CASSEGTSGGRGTDTQYF	TGTGCCAGTAGCGAAGGGACTAGCGGGGGCCGTGGCACAGATACGCAGTATTTT
TRBJ2-1	TRBD1	TRBV2	-	CAHGTGNEQFF	TGTGCTCACGGGACAGGGAACGAGCAGTTCTTC
TRBJ2-3	TRBD1	TRBV20-1	-	CSARSGGTDTQYF	TGCAGTGCTAGATCAGGGGGAACAGATACGCAGTATTTT
TRBJ2-7	-	TRBV7-2	once	CASSTQGGFYEQYF	TGTGCCAGCAGCACACAGGGGGGGTTCTACGAGCAGTACTTC
TRBJ1-1	-	TRBV4-2	few	CASSQFKELNTEAFF	TGTGCCAGCAGCCAATTCAAGGAGTTGAACACTGAAGCTTTCTTT
TRBJ2-7	-	TRBV9	-	CASSVVAAASLYEQYF	TGTGCCAGCAGCGTAGTGGCGGCTGCCTCCCTCTACGAGCAGTACTTC
TRBJ2-1	-	TRBV4-1	few	CASSRPEGNEQFF	TGCGCCAGCAGCCGTCCGGAGGGGAATGAGCAGTTCTTC
TRBJ1-1	-	TRBV21-1	-	CASSLRDRADTEAFF	TGTGCCAGCAGCCTCCGGGACAGGGCTGACACTGAAGCTTTCTTT
TRBJ2-7	TRBD1	TRBV7-9	-	CASSGDRLEQYF	TGTGCCAGCAGCGGGGACAGACTCGAGCAGTACTTC
TRBJ1-2	TRBD1	TRBV5-6	-	CASSIIPGDRFYGYTF	TGTGCCAGCAGCATTATTCCGGGGGACAGGTTTTATGGCTACACCTTC
TRBJ1-1	-	TRBV24-1	-	CATSGTDHNTEAFF	TGTGCCACCAGTGGGACAGACCATAACACTGAAGCTTTCTTT
TRBJ2-7	TRBD2	TRBV4-2	-	CASSHPGGQGQNEQYF	TGTGCCAGCAGCCACCCGGGGGGTCAGGGCCAAAACGAGCAGTACTTC
TRBJ2-1	TRBD2	TRBV3-1	-	CASSQDSGGFLSSYNEQFF	TGTGCCAGCAGCCAGGATAGCGGGGGGTTCCTAAGCTCCTACAATGAGCAGTTCTTC
TRBJ2-7	-	TRBV27	-	CASTWGNPSAYEQYF	TGTGCCAGCACTTGGGGGAACCCCTCTGCCTACGAGCAGTACTTC
TRBJ2-5	-	TRBV6-5	-	CASSYGDRQKGTQYF	TGTGCCAGCAGTTACGGAGACAGGCAGAAAGGGACCCAGTACTTC
TRBJ1-1	-	TRBV14	-	CASSPRYGLNTEAFF	TGTGCCAGCAGCCCCCGGTATGGACTGAACACTGAAGCTTTCTTT
TRBJ1-2	-	TRBV29-1	-	CSVEAGGGYTF	TGCAGCGTTGAAGCGGGAGGTGGCTACACCTTC
TRBJ2-1	TRBD2	TRBV5-1	-	CASSLDTSGTGEQFF	TGCGCCAGCAGCTTAGATACTAGCGGCACCGGTGAGCAGTTCTTC
TRBJ2-7	-	TRBV12-3/TRBV12-4	few	CASSLAFDRETYEQYF	TGTGCCAGCAGTTTAGCCTTTGATAGGGAGACCTACGAGCAGTACTTC
TRBJ2-7	-	TRBV6-5	-	CASTSVGGEQYF	TGTGCCAGCACAAGCGTCGGGGGCGAGCAGTACTTC
TRBJ2-3	TRBD1	TRBV29-1	few	CSVEEGGADTQYF	TGCAGCGTTGAAGAAGGGGGCGCAGATACGCAGTATTTT
TRBJ1-5	-	TRBV6-1	-	CASSEPRGSNQPQHF	TGTGCCAGCAGTGAGCCCAGGGGCAGCAATCAGCCCCAGCATTTT
TRBJ2-7	-	TRBV11-2	once	CASSVGGFGYEQYF	TGTGCCAGCAGCGTAGGAGGGTTCGGCTACGAGCAGTACTTC
TRBJ2-7	-	TRBV21-1	few	CASSLNRGQFYEQYF	TGTGCCAGCAGCCTTAACAGGGGGCAGTTCTACGAGCAGTACTTC
TRBJ1-4	-	TRBV14	-	CASSHKQDFDEKLFF	TGTGCCAGCAGCCATAAACAGGATTTCGATGAAAAACTGTTTTTT
TRBJ2-2	-	TRBV29-1	-	CGVEGLYTGELFF	TGCGGCGTTGAAGGTTTATACACCGGGGAGCTGTTTTTT
TRBJ2-1	TRBD1	TRBV7-2	few	CASSSWTGFGEQFF	TGTGCCAGCAGCTCCTGGACAGGGTTCGGTGAGCAGTTCTTC